This is a list of T cell receptor beta chains from one sample in a study of regulatory T cells in long-lasting Graves disease. Using its own MiXCR run on the multiplex PCR reads, TCRdb lists one record per CDR3 protein. The sample records around 450,000 distinct CDR3 sequences, under 15% being singletons. These data also formed part of another study, on T cells in Graves' hyperthyroidism and ophthalmopathy.

The specimen was peripheral blood mononuclear cells (PBMCs), collected at new diagnosis, from a patient treated with antithyroid drugs. These receptors all come from a woman in her 30s with Graves disease. CDR3s include the opening cysteine and the closing phenylalanine or tryptophan. Fields, in order: V gene, J gene, clone size, D gene, CDR3 DNA, CDR3 protein. A D gene is named only where the DNA matches it firmly. Clone size is shown for a subset of rows, as once, few, many or a class of expanded clone.

V: TRBV28
J: TRBJ2-1
size: many
D: NA
DNA: TGTGCCAGCAGTTCAGCTGAGCAGTTCTTC
CDR3: CASSSAEQFF

V: TRBV6-1
J: TRBJ1-4
size: many
D: NA
DNA: TGTGCCAGCTCCCGACAGTCTAATGAAAAACTGTTTTTT
CDR3: CASSRQSNEKLFF

V: TRBV3-1
J: TRBJ2-3
size: many
D: NA
DNA: TGTGCCAGCAGCCAAGTTTCCAGGGGACCCCAGTTGGGGACGCAGTATTTT
CDR3: CASSQVSRGPQLGTQYF

V: TRBV7-3
J: TRBJ1-1
size: many
D: NA
DNA: TGTGCCAGCAGATCACCGGGGCCACGGAACACTGAAGCTTTCTTT
CDR3: CASRSPGPRNTEAFF

V: TRBV7-9
J: TRBJ1-4
size: few
D: TRBD1
DNA: TGTGCCAGCAGCCGCCGGGACAGGAGTGAAAAACTGTTTTTT
CDR3: CASSRRDRSEKLFF

V: TRBV20-1
J: TRBJ2-1
size: few
D: TRBD2
DNA: TGCAGTGCTAGAAGAGGGACTAGCGGTTACAATGAGCAGTTCTTC
CDR3: CSARRGTSGYNEQFF

V: TRBV6-2/TRBV6-3
J: TRBJ1-1
size: few
D: NA
DNA: TGTGCCACAACGGGGGAGTGGACTGAAGCTTTCTTT
CDR3: CATTGEWTEAFF

V: TRBV30
J: TRBJ2-1
size: many
D: TRBD2
DNA: TGTGCCTGGAAACTATTCTTGGGACTAGGCAGCAATGAGCAGTTCTTC
CDR3: CAWKLFLGLGSNEQFF

V: TRBV3-1
J: TRBJ2-5
size: many
D: TRBD1
DNA: TGTGCCAGCAGCCAAGGGACAGGACAAGAGACCCAGTACTTC
CDR3: CASSQGTGQETQYF

V: TRBV6-2/TRBV6-3
J: TRBJ2-3
size: NA
D: NA
DNA: TGTGCCAGCAGTTACTCAACTACAGCTGAAGATACGCAGTATTTT
CDR3: CASSYSTTAEDTQYF

V: TRBV11-2
J: TRBJ1-2
size: many
D: NA
DNA: TGTGCCAGCAGCGTAGAGGGTGCCCCAACGGAGGGCTACACCTTC
CDR3: CASSVEGAPTEGYTF

V: TRBV5-6
J: TRBJ2-1
size: many
D: TRBD2
DNA: TGTGCCAGCAGCTTGGCGCTAGCGGGAGCCCATGAGCAGTTCTTC
CDR3: CASSLALAGAHEQFF

V: TRBV12-3/TRBV12-4
J: TRBJ1-2
size: NA
D: NA
DNA: TGTGCCAGCAGCCCGGACGGCCCTTATGGCTACACCTTC
CDR3: CASSPDGPYGYTF

V: TRBV20-1
J: TRBJ2-5
size: NA
D: NA
DNA: TGCAGTGCCCCCACTAGAGACGAGGAGACCCAGTACTTC
CDR3: CSAPTRDEETQYF

V: TRBV5-8
J: TRBJ1-5
size: NA
D: NA
DNA: TGTGCCAGCAGCCGATTAAGTCAGCCCCAGCATTTT
CDR3: CASSRLSQPQHF

V: TRBV5-1
J: TRBJ2-3
size: many
D: NA
DNA: TGCGCCAGCAGCTTGGAATGGGTGGGTCACCGCACAGATACGCAGTATTTT
CDR3: CASSLEWVGHRTDTQYF

V: TRBV9
J: TRBJ1-2
size: few
D: TRBD1
DNA: TGTGCCAGCAGCGTTGTCACAGGGGGCGGGGATGGCTACACCTTC
CDR3: CASSVVTGGGDGYTF

V: TRBV18
J: TRBJ2-1
size: many
D: TRBD2
DNA: TGTGCCAGCTCCCCCCGGGAGGGAGGGGAGCAGTTCTTC
CDR3: CASSPREGGEQFF

V: TRBV6-2/TRBV6-3
J: TRBJ2-5
size: many
D: TRBD2
DNA: TGTGCCGCAAAGGGACTAGCGGAGGGTCAAGAGACCCAGTACTTC
CDR3: CAAKGLAEGQETQYF

V: TRBV2
J: TRBJ1-1
size: many
D: TRBD1
DNA: TGTGCCAGCAGGAGGACAGGGGCCCGGAACGCTGAAGCTTTCTTT
CDR3: CASRRTGARNAEAFF

V: TRBV28
J: TRBJ2-4
size: once
D: NA
DNA: TGTGCCAGCAACGCCCGCGGTCTAGCCAAAAACATTCAGTACTTC
CDR3: CASNARGLAKNIQYF

V: TRBV7-9
J: TRBJ2-6
size: NA
D: NA
DNA: TGTGCCAGCATCCTATTAGGGGGGGCCAACGTCCTGACTTTC
CDR3: CASILLGGANVLTF

V: TRBV6-1
J: TRBJ1-1
size: many
D: TRBD1
DNA: TGTGCCAGCACCAAAGGGACAGGGGCTCTGGGGACTGAAGCTTTCTTT
CDR3: CASTKGTGALGTEAFF

V: TRBV12-3/TRBV12-4
J: TRBJ1-2
size: many
D: NA
DNA: TGTGCCAGCAGCATCCAGGGAGGGGGGGGCTATGGCTACACCTTC
CDR3: CASSIQGGGGYGYTF

V: TRBV28
J: TRBJ1-1
size: many
D: TRBD1
DNA: TGTGCCAGCAGTATCAGGGGGCGCAGCACTGAAGCTTTCTTT
CDR3: CASSIRGRSTEAFF

V: TRBV6-5
J: TRBJ1-5
size: many
D: NA
DNA: TGTGCCAGCAGTTACTCGGGGGTTAATCAGCCCCAGCATTTT
CDR3: CASSYSGVNQPQHF

V: TRBV29-1
J: TRBJ2-7
size: many
D: TRBD1
DNA: TGCAGCGTTGATGACACGCTCGGGACAGGCTCCTACGAGCAGTACTTC
CDR3: CSVDDTLGTGSYEQYF

V: TRBV10-2
J: TRBJ2-7
size: few
D: TRBD2
DNA: TGCGCCAGCACCAGAAGCGGGGGGGAGCAGTACTTC
CDR3: CASTRSGGEQYF

V: TRBV2
J: TRBJ2-1
size: many
D: NA
DNA: TGTGCCAGCAGTGAATCGTCCCTACGCAATGAGCAGTTCTTC
CDR3: CASSESSLRNEQFF

V: TRBV20-1
J: TRBJ2-5
size: many
D: TRBD2
DNA: TGCAGTGCTAGGGTAGCGGGAGAGACCCAGTACTTC
CDR3: CSARVAGETQYF

V: TRBV20-1
J: TRBJ2-1
size: many
D: NA
DNA: TGCAGTGCTAGCTTGGGGAGGTTGGGGGTAGCCTACAATGAGCAGTTCTTC
CDR3: CSASLGRLGVAYNEQFF

V: TRBV15
J: TRBJ2-5
size: many
D: NA
DNA: TGTGCCACCAGCAGAGTTAATAGCCAAGAGACCCAGTACTTC
CDR3: CATSRVNSQETQYF

V: TRBV29-1
J: TRBJ2-5
size: many
D: NA
DNA: TGCAGCGTTGAGGGGACCCGTGGGCAAGAGACCCAGTACTTC
CDR3: CSVEGTRGQETQYF

V: TRBV11-2
J: TRBJ2-4
size: few
D: TRBD1
DNA: TGTGCCAGCAGCACCTGGGAGCAGGGGGCTTTGGAAAACATTCAGTACTTC
CDR3: CASSTWEQGALENIQYF

V: TRBV28
J: TRBJ2-7
size: many
D: NA
DNA: TGTGCCAGCATCCACAGCAGCGGACCCTACGAGCAGTACTTC
CDR3: CASIHSSGPYEQYF

V: TRBV14
J: TRBJ1-1
size: NA
D: NA
DNA: TGTGCCAGCAGCCATTACGATGGATTGAACACTGAAGCTTTCTTT
CDR3: CASSHYDGLNTEAFF

V: TRBV3-1
J: TRBJ2-7
size: once
D: TRBD2
DNA: TGTGCCAGCAGCCAAGACTCGGGGGGCTACGAGCAGTACTTC
CDR3: CASSQDSGGYEQYF

V: TRBV4-1
J: TRBJ1-2
size: NA
D: NA
DNA: TGCGCCAGCAGCCAAGGAATCTGGGGTCACTATGGCTACACCTTC
CDR3: CASSQGIWGHYGYTF

V: TRBV3-1
J: TRBJ2-2
size: many
D: NA
DNA: TGTGCCAGCGGTATCAACACCGGGGAGCTGTTTTTT
CDR3: CASGINTGELFF

V: TRBV5-1
J: TRBJ2-6
size: once
D: NA
DNA: TGCGCCAGCAGCTTGTCGACGGACTCTGGGGCCAACGTCCTGACTTTC
CDR3: CASSLSTDSGANVLTF

V: TRBV13
J: TRBJ1-1
size: many
D: NA
DNA: TGTGCCAGCAGCTGGTCCGGACGGATAAACACTGAAGCTTTCTTT
CDR3: CASSWSGRINTEAFF

V: TRBV20-1
J: TRBJ2-1
size: few
D: TRBD2
DNA: TGCAGTGCTAGGTTGGGACTAGAAATTGAGCAGTTCTTC
CDR3: CSARLGLEIEQFF

V: TRBV5-1
J: TRBJ1-4
size: NA
D: NA
DNA: TGCGCCAGCAGCTTGAGAGGGAGCGTACGCGTTGAAAAACTGTTTTTT
CDR3: CASSLRGSVRVEKLFF

V: TRBV14
J: TRBJ2-7
size: few
D: NA
DNA: TGTGCCAGCAGCCGTGAATTGTCTTTCTCCTACGAGCAGTACTTC
CDR3: CASSRELSFSYEQYF

V: TRBV19
J: TRBJ1-5
size: many
D: TRBD1
DNA: TGTGCCAGTAGTCCCGGGACAGGGGAGCCTTTGCCCCAGCATTTT
CDR3: CASSPGTGEPLPQHF

V: TRBV24-1
J: TRBJ2-2
size: once
D: NA
DNA: TGTGCCACCAGTGATTTTGTGGGGGTGGGAAACACCGGGGAGCTGTTTTTT
CDR3: CATSDFVGVGNTGELFF

V: TRBV2
J: TRBJ1-1
size: many
D: TRBD1
DNA: TGTGCCAGCAGTGAAGCGCTACAGGGGCTTAAGATGAACACTGAAGCTTTCTTT
CDR3: CASSEALQGLKMNTEAFF

V: TRBV5-1
J: TRBJ2-7
size: many
D: TRBD2
DNA: TGCGCCAGCAGCTCGGGAGCGGGGACCTACGAGCAGTACTTC
CDR3: CASSSGAGTYEQYF

V: TRBV29-1
J: TRBJ2-5
size: NA
D: TRBD2
DNA: TGCAGCGTTGCTTCGGGAGGTGGCCAAGAGACCCAGTACTTC
CDR3: CSVASGGGQETQYF

V: TRBV2
J: TRBJ2-1
size: few
D: NA
DNA: TGTGCCAGCAGCACAAGCGATCGTCCCGAGCAGTTCTTC
CDR3: CASSTSDRPEQFF

V: TRBV20-1
J: TRBJ2-2
size: many
D: TRBD2
DNA: TGCAGTGCTAGAGACCTAGCGGGAGGTTACACCGGGGAGCTGTTTTTT
CDR3: CSARDLAGGYTGELFF

V: TRBV14
J: TRBJ2-7
size: NA
D: NA
DNA: TGTGCCAGCAGCCTTGCTAGGGAAGGGTACGAGCAGTACTTC
CDR3: CASSLAREGYEQYF

V: TRBV27
J: TRBJ2-7
size: many
D: NA
DNA: TGTGCCAGCAGTTTCCACACAGTCTCAGAGCAGTACTTC
CDR3: CASSFHTVSEQYF

V: TRBV2
J: TRBJ2-7
size: many
D: NA
DNA: TGTGCCAGCAAAACCAACCGGGACGGATCCTACGAGCAGTACTTC
CDR3: CASKTNRDGSYEQYF

V: TRBV7-9
J: TRBJ1-3
size: NA
D: NA
DNA: TGTGCCAGCAGCCCCCCACGGGGATCAGGAAACACCATATATTTT
CDR3: CASSPPRGSGNTIYF